A single sample is the source of the 30 T cell receptor beta chains below, sequenced in a study of shared clonotypes between healthy human individuals. TCRdb's copy holds only in-frame clones and misses some; the assay was immunoSEQ multiplex PCR. The sample consists of hundreds of thousands of clones, 60% to 75% of them appearing once. Material: memory CD4+ T cells sorted from blood. Subset indicated: CD45RA-negative fraction. Receptors originate from a woman aged 30 to 39 in good health.

This sequence joins TRBV7-9 and TRBJ2-3; perhaps TRBD2 as D (6 bases). This CDR3 is 14 amino acids long. In germline, CDR1 is SEHNR, CDR2 FQNEAQ (reference sequence). Trimming stripped 3 bases from V and 2 bases from J, with 9 bases between. In nucleotides, the CDR3 is TGTGCCAGCAGCTTTGCGGGGACCACAGATACGCAGTATTTT. Protein: CASSFAGTTDTQYF.

This sequence joins TRBV5-4 and TRBJ2-2; TRBD2 agrees at 12 bases. Germline V CDR1 and CDR2: SGHNT, YYREEE (reference sequence). The CDR3 is made up of 16 amino acids. With 3 bases clipped from V and 5 bases from J, the junction kept 5 bases outside the gene matches. The CDR3 loop reads CASSYRLAGDTGELFF. The CDR3 DNA sequence: TGTGCCAGCAGCTATAGACTAGCGGGAGATACCGGGGAGCTGTTTTTT.

V is TRBV27 and J is TRBJ2-7; D uncertain. Germline loops: CDR1 MNHEY, CDR2 SMNVEV (reference sequence). Trimming took 5 bases from V and 1 from J, leaving 12 bases between them. This CDR3 is 14 amino acids long. CDR3 amino acids: CASSLKVKSYEQYF. The CDR3 DNA follows: TGTGCCAGCAGTCTCAAAGTTAAATCCTACGAGCAGTACTTC.

The chain recombines TRBV2 with TRBJ2-3; TRBD2 matches at 9 bases. The ends lost 4 bases at V and 1 base at J; junction bases unmatched: 3. The germline gives CDR1 SNHLY, CDR2 FYNNEI. The CDR3 has 15 amino acids. The CDR3 is CASSGRTSGTDTQYF. CDR3 bases: TGTGCCAGCAGTGGGAGGACTAGCGGCACAGATACGCAGTATTTT.

V gene TRBV6-1 combines with J gene TRBJ2-7; 7 nucleotides match TRBD2. Germline-derived CDR1 and CDR2 are MNHNS and SASEGT. The CDR3 totals 13 residues. The V and J ends lost 7 bases and 3 bases, in that order; junction bases with no gene match: 6. As DNA, the CDR3 is TGTGCCAGCATCCCGGGACTAAACTACGAGCAGTACTTC. It translates to CASIPGLNYEQYF.

This clone was detected many times. The V call is TRBV19, the J call TRBJ2-3; TRBD1 is a possible D gene (6 bases). Germline V gene data show CDR1 as LNHDA and CDR2 as SQIVND (reference sequence). V was trimmed by 3 bases and J by 6 bases, leaving 13 bases between them. This CDR3 has 14 residues. The CDR3 is CASSIQGLVDTQYF. For the CDR3, the DNA is TGTGCCAGTAGTATTCAGGGGCTTGTCGATACGCAGTATTTT.

This clone was detected a few times. As DNA, the CDR3 is TGTGCCAGTAGACCGGGGCAGGGGAGCGAGCAGTACTTC. This codes for CASRPGQGSEQYF. The chain recombines TRBV19 with TRBJ2-7; D is perhaps TRBD1 (6 bases). The germline V and J ends were trimmed by 6 bases and 6 bases, with 15 bases remaining between them. The CDR3 covers 13 residues. The germline V gene has CDR1 LNHDA and CDR2 SQIVND (reference sequence).

This chain uses TRBV27 with TRBJ2-7; D is uncertain. V lost 3 bases, J lost 2 bases, and 11 bases lay in between. CDR1 is MNHEY, CDR2 SMNVEV, per germline (reference sequence). The CDR3 sequence is 14 residues long. The CDR3 sequence: CASSFSQKTYEQYF. CDR3 nucleotides: TGTGCCAGCAGTTTCTCCCAGAAAACCTACGAGCAGTACTTC.

The V and J genes are TRBV9 and TRBJ1-5, with 12 bases that match TRBD1. Germline CDR1 reads SGDLS; CDR2 reads YYNGEE. The CDR3 is 16 amino acids. With V trimmed by 3 bases and J by 0 bases, 1 base remained unmatched. CDR3 residues: CASSEGQGASNQPQHF. CDR3 nucleotides: TGTGCCAGCAGCGAGGGACAGGGGGCTAGCAATCAGCCCCAGCATTTT. The variable domain in full, completed from reference TRBV9 and TRBJ1-5, reads DSGVTQTPKHLITATGQRVTLRCSPRSGDLSVYWYQQSLDQGLQFLIQYYNGEERAKGNILERFSAQQFPDLHSELNLSSLELGDSALYFCASSEGQGASNQPQHFGDGTRLSIL.

The V gene is TRBV11-2, the J gene TRBJ2-7, with D maybe TRBD2 (6 bases). CDR1 SGHAT and CDR2 FQNNGV come from the germline V gene. There are 16 residues in the CDR3. V lost 2 bases, J lost 4 bases, and 18 bases lay in between. In nucleotides, the CDR3 is TGTGCCAGCAGCTTACTTAGCGGAGGTCCCCGGTACGAGCAGTACTTC. Translation: CASSLLSGGPRYEQYF.

The CDR3 nucleotides read TGCGCCAGCAGCCACGGGACTAGCCCCTACGAGCAGTACTTC. Its translation is CASSHGTSPYEQYF. J is TRBJ2-7 and V is TRBV5-1, with 9 bases lining up with TRBD2. Trimming cost V 4 bases and J 2 bases; bases outside gene matches: 4. Germline V gives CDR1 SGHRS, CDR2 YFSETQ. This CDR3 has 14 residues.

This clone appeared once. V and J are TRBV6-6 and TRBJ2-5; the D gene is possibly TRBD1 (6 bases). Germline V gene sequence: CDR1 MNHNY, CDR2 SVGAGI (reference sequence). Trimming cost V 7 bases and J 0 bases, with 12 bases left between them. This CDR3 region has 14 residues. CDR3 residues: CASTHRTDQETQYF. The CDR3 coding sequence is TGTGCCAGCACCCATCGGACAGACCAAGAGACCCAGTACTTC.

This clone was detected once. V is TRBV19 and J is TRBJ2-1; tentatively, D is TRBD2 (5 bases). CDR1 is LNHDA, CDR2 SQIVND, per germline (reference sequence). The CDR3 is 15 amino acids. V gave up 5 bases and J gave up 1 base, with 12 bases separating them. CDR3 sequence (DNA): TGTGCCAGTAGTGCTAGCTTGGGATCCTACAATGAGCAGTTCTTC. Its translation: CASSASLGSYNEQFF. The full variable domain, in which reference TRBV19 and TRBJ2-1 provide the parts outside the CDR3, is DGGITQSPKYLFRKEGQNVTLSCEQNLNHDAMYWYRQDPGQGLRLIYYSQIVNDFQKGDIAEGYSVSREKKESFPLTVTSAQKNPTAFYLCASSASLGSYNEQFFGPGTRLTVL.

The chain recombines TRBV5-1 with TRBJ2-5; TRBD2 is a possible D gene (6 bases). The length of the CDR3 is 16 residues. Trimming pared 3 bases from V and 0 bases from J, leaving 15 bases between. CDR1 is SGHRS, CDR2 YFSETQ, per germline. As DNA, the CDR3 is TGCGCCAGCAGCTCTGATGCAGGGAGGTACCAAGAGACCCAGTACTTC. It encodes CASSSDAGRYQETQYF.

This chain connects TRBV7-8 to TRBJ2-2; 10 nucleotides align to TRBD2. This CDR3 comprises 18 residues. Germline CDR1 is SGHVS and CDR2 is FQNEAQ. J lost 5 bases, V lost 1 base, and 10 bases had no gene match. CDR3 in DNA: TGTGCCAGCAGCTTAGTATCCCTAGCGGGAGTAATAACCGGGGAGCTGTTTTTT. Translating it yields CASSLVSLAGVITGELFF.

This clone was detected ten times or more. The chain carries TRBV19 and TRBJ1-1, with unresolved D. This CDR3 is 16 amino acids long. Germline V CDR1 and CDR2: LNHDA, SQIVND (reference sequence). Trimming left V 1 base short and J 0 bases short, with 12 bases between. CDR3 nucleotide sequence: TGTGCCAGTAGTATAGTAGCAGCCGGAATGAACACTGAAGCTTTCTTT. Translated: CASSIVAAGMNTEAFF.

This rearrangement joins TRBV9 to TRBJ2-5, with D maybe TRBD2 (6 bases). The length of the CDR3 is 14 residues. Germline V CDR1 and CDR2: SGDLS, YYNGEE. V lost 3 bases and J lost 2, with 11 bases in between. The CDR3 reads CASSAGRLQETQYF. The CDR3, as DNA: TGTGCCAGCAGCGCCGGGAGACTACAAGAGACCCAGTACTTC.

The chain combines TRBV10-2 with TRBJ2-7; D possibly corresponds to TRBD2 (5 bases). The V gene lost 0 bases and the J gene lost 4 bases, with 13 bases spanning the gap. The germline V gene has CDR1 WSHSY and CDR2 SAAADI. The CDR3 contains 15 residues. In nucleotides, the CDR3 is TGCGCCAGCAGTGAGTCTCTATCTAGAGGGTACGAGCAGTACTTC. Its translation is CASSESLSRGYEQYF.

This rearrangement joins TRBV6-4 to TRBJ2-5; D tentatively fits TRBD1 or TRBD2 (6 bases each). The CDR3 extends over 15 amino acids. Trimming removed 6 bases from V and 4 bases from J, with 18 bases in between. In germline, CDR1 is MRHNA, CDR2 SNTAGT. CDR3 nucleotide sequence: TGTGCCAGCAGCGGATGCCAGGGGCGGGGAGAGACCCAGTACTTC. As protein: CASSGCQGRGETQYF.

Only one count was recorded for this clone. The chain recombines TRBV19 with TRBJ1-2; D not certain. Germline loops: CDR1 LNHDA, CDR2 SQIVND (reference sequence). CDR3 length: 13 residues. The ends were cut back, 8 bases at V and 8 bases at J, with 18 bases in the middle. CDR3 region: CASQQIGVRGYTF. CDR3 DNA sequence: TGTGCCAGTCAACAGATCGGGGTGAGGGGCTACACCTTC.

The chain joins TRBV6-5 to TRBJ2-2, with D tentatively TRBD1 (6 bases). Per germline, CDR1 MNHEY and CDR2 SVGAGI. The CDR3 sequence is 14 residues long. Trimming left V 5 bases short and J 4 bases short, with 11 bases between. The CDR3 DNA is TGTGCCAGCAGTCCCCGGGACACCACCGGGGAGCTGTTTTTT. Translated: CASSPRDTTGELFF.

The gene calls are TRBV4-2 and TRBJ1-1; 7 bases fit TRBD1. The CDR3 runs to 16 residues. V shed 1 base, J shed 1 base, and the junction held 6 bases outside the gene matches. Per the germline V gene, CDR1 is LGHNA and CDR2 is YNFKEQ. The CDR3, as DNA: TGTGCCAGCAGCCAAGCGACAGGGTCGGGGAACACTGAAGCTTTCTTT. Its protein product is CASSQATGSGNTEAFF.

This chain uses TRBV28 with TRBJ2-1, with D possibly called TRBD1 or TRBD2 (5 bases each). The CDR3 is 15 residues long. V was cut by 6 bases and J by 4 bases, with 16 bases left in between. Germline V gene sequence: CDR1 MDHEN, CDR2 SYDVKM. In DNA form, the CDR3 reads TGTGCCAGCAGAGACTCACGAGGGGCTTACAATGAGCAGTTCTTC. Translated, it gives CASRDSRGAYNEQFF.

CDR3 region: CASSIAGGRYNEQFF. The CDR3 DNA reads as TGTGCCAGCAGCATAGCGGGAGGGCGGTACAATGAGCAGTTCTTC. The chain joins TRBV25-1 to TRBJ2-1, with 11 bases aligning to TRBD2. Germline CDR1 is MGHDK and CDR2 is SYGVNS. The CDR3 is 15 residues long. Trimming cost V 6 bases and J 4 bases; bases outside gene matches: 5.

This rearrangement joins TRBV28 to TRBJ2-7, with 11 bases aligning to TRBD2. V shed 8 bases and J 4 bases; nucleotides not matched to a gene: 4. The CDR3 has 13 amino acids. CDR1 MDHEN and CDR2 SYDVKM come from the germline V gene. The CDR3 DNA is TGTGCCAGCCTGGGACTAGCGGCATACGAGCAGTACTTC. Its translation: CASLGLAAYEQYF.

The chain recombines TRBV10-3 with TRBJ1-2, with D unclear. V was clipped by 6 bases and J by 3 bases, with 8 bases between them. The CDR3 has 12 amino acids. The germline V gene has CDR1 ENHRY and CDR2 SYGVKD. The CDR3 loop is CAIRRGDYGYTF. The CDR3, as DNA: TGTGCCATCAGGCGAGGTGACTATGGCTACACCTTC.

This CDR3 reads CASRSLAGDEQYF. Here the CDR3 DNA reads TGTGCCAGCAGATCGCTAGCGGGAGACGAGCAGTACTTC. The V call is TRBV27, the J call TRBJ2-7, with 10 bases aligning to TRBD2. V lost 6 bases and J lost 5; bases outside the gene matches: 4. The germline CDR1 and CDR2 sequences are MNHEY and SMNVEV (reference sequence). CDR3 length: 13 residues.

This clone was seen once. The V call is TRBV29-1, the J call TRBJ2-1; 10 bases are a match to TRBD2. The germline V gene encodes CDR1 SQVTM and CDR2 ANQGSEA. V lost 3 bases and J lost 5; bases outside the gene matches: 10. The CDR3 totals 16 residues. CDR3 in DNA: TGCAGCGTTGAGCCATCTTTTAGCGGGAGGAACAATGAGCAGTTCTTC. Translated: CSVEPSFSGRNNEQFF.

This chain joins TRBV28 and TRBJ2-1, with 11 bases aligning to TRBD2. This CDR3 is 16 amino acids long. V lost 2 bases and J lost 3; bases outside the gene matches: 3. Germline CDR1 is MDHEN and CDR2 is SYDVKM. CDR3 residues: CASSLRLAGGYNEQFF. In DNA form, the CDR3 reads TGTGCCAGCAGTTTACGGCTAGCGGGAGGCTACAATGAGCAGTTCTTC. Complete variable domain (other parts from reference TRBV28 and TRBJ2-1): DVKVTQSSRYLVKRTGEKVFLECVQDMDHENMFWYRQDPGLGLRLIYFSYDVKMKEKGDIPEGYSVSREKKERFSLILESASTNQTSMYLCASSLRLAGGYNEQFFGPGTRLTVL.

This clone occurred a few times. The chain recombines TRBV4-1 with TRBJ1-3, with D possibly being TRBD1 (5 bases). The ends were cut back, 1 base at V and 2 bases at J, with 18 bases in the middle. The CDR3 runs 18 residues. Germline assignment: CDR1 MGHRA and CDR2 YSYEKL. CDR3 bases: TGCGCCAGCAGCCAAGCTGGTTTTACTCGGGGCGCTGGAAACACCATATATTTT. It encodes CASSQAGFTRGAGNTIYF.